These 30 T cell receptor beta chains originate from one sample sequenced in a study of T cells after yellow fever vaccination. A single record per CDR3 protein comes from TCRdb applying MiXCR to the 5' RACE reads. The table records about 130,000 distinct CDR3 sequences, 6.6% of them present only once. Sample: CD4+ T cells sorted from PBMCs, taken 10 days after the yellow fever booster vaccination. Source of these receptors: a man in his thirties or forties who received the YFV17D yellow fever vaccine.

This clonotype was detected a few times. The chain joins TRBV6-1 to TRBJ2-2, with TRBD2 matching 10 bases. This CDR3 region has 15 residues. V lost 6 bases, J lost 6 bases, and 7 bases stayed unmatched. The V gene's germline CDR1 is MNHNS and CDR2 SASEGT. The CDR3 protein is CASRESGRGSGELFF. The CDR3 DNA sequence: TGTGCCAGCAGGGAAAGCGGGAGGGGCTCCGGGGAGCTGTTTTTT.

This clonotype showed up many times. The chain has TRBV27 and TRBJ2-2; D is uncertain. Germline CDR1 MNHEY, CDR2 SMNVEV (reference sequence). The V end lost 5 bases, the J end lost 7 bases, and 14 bases lay between the germline ends. This CDR3 has 14 residues. The DNA for the CDR3 is TGTGCCAGCAGTCCCCCCGGAACCCGCGGGGAGCTGTTTTTT. Its translation: CASSPPGTRGELFF.

On this clonotype itself: This may come from a read error, since a much larger clone is one base off. The V call is TRBV20-1, the J call TRBJ2-7; D is perhaps TRBD2 (6 bases). The CDR3 runs to 13 residues. CDR1 and CDR2 (germline): DFQATT, SNEGSKA (reference sequence). The CDR3 DNA is TGCTGTGCCCCCATAGCTGGAGGGAACGAGCAGTACTTC. Translation: CCAPIAGGNEQYF.

In its sample, this clonotype was seen many times. The V and J genes are TRBV20-1 and TRBJ2-3; D gene unclear. V was shortened by 5 bases and J by 2 bases, with 11 bases between the two germline ends. Germline V gene lookup returns CDR1 DFQATT and CDR2 SNEGSKA (reference sequence). CDR3 size: 13 residues. CDR3 loop: CSACEYYTDTQYF. CDR3 bases: TGCAGTGCTTGCGAGTACTACACAGATACGCAGTATTTT.

This clonotype was observed many times. This chain links TRBV5-1 with TRBJ1-1, with 8 bases identical to TRBD1. This CDR3 is 14 amino acids long. J gave up 4 bases and V 5 bases, and 7 bases lay outside the gene matches. Per germline, CDR1 SGHRS and CDR2 YFSETQ. The CDR3 DNA is TGCGCCAGCAGATCCCAGGGGGCAGGCACTGAAGCTTTCTTT. Protein product: CASRSQGAGTEAFF.

This clonotype was counted at least ten times. The chain joins TRBV5-1 to TRBJ2-7; 8 positions agree with TRBD1. Germline assignment: CDR1 SGHRS and CDR2 YFSETQ. The V segment lost 3 bases and the J segment 2 bases; nucleotides outside the gene matches: 4. The CDR3 extends over 14 amino acids. For the CDR3, the DNA is TGCGCCAGCAGCTCACAGGGGGAAACCTACGAGCAGTACTTC. Encoded protein: CASSSQGETYEQYF.

In its sample, this clonotype was seen many times. The chain couples TRBV9 to TRBJ2-1; no reliable D call. V was trimmed by 0 bases and J by 6 bases, leaving 7 bases between them. Germline V lookup: CDR1 SGDLS, CDR2 YYNGEE. The CDR3 runs 13 residues. Here the CDR3 DNA reads TGTGCCAGCAGCGTAGCCCCGACCAATGAGCAGTTCTTC. As protein: CASSVAPTNEQFF. Filled out from reference TRBV9 and TRBJ2-1, the complete variable domain reads DSGVTQTPKHLITATGQRVTLRCSPRSGDLSVYWYQQSLDQGLQFLIQYYNGEERAKGNILERFSAQQFPDLHSELNLSSLELGDSALYFCASSVAPTNEQFFGPGTRLTVL.

This clonotype has a count of ten or more. The chain combines TRBV20-1 with TRBJ1-1; no definite D call. The CDR3 has 13 amino acids. Germline loops: CDR1 DFQATT, CDR2 SNEGSKA (reference sequence). Trimming stripped 6 bases from V and 0 bases from J, with 11 bases between. Here the CDR3 reads CSAGLRVNTEAFF. In nucleotides, the CDR3 is TGCAGTGCCGGCTTGAGGGTGAACACTGAAGCTTTCTTT.

In regard to this clonotype: A much more abundant neighbour one base away suggests this may be a read error. The V gene is TRBV15, the J gene TRBJ1-4, with 10 bases lining up with TRBD1. Looked up from germline, CDR1 is LNHNV and CDR2 is YYDKDF (reference sequence). Trimming at V came to 1 base and at J to 8 bases, leaving 7 bases not matched to a gene. There are 16 residues in the CDR3. CDR3 sequence (DNA): TGTGCCACCAGCAGAGGCCTCGAGACAGGGGGCGAAAAACTGTTTTTT. The encoded protein is CATSRGLETGGEKLFF.

This clonotype was counted ten times or more. This chain connects TRBV5-1 to TRBJ2-2; the match to TRBD2 covers 9 bases. The CDR3 is 14 amino acids. The germline V gene has CDR1 SGHRS and CDR2 YFSETQ. Unmatched junction bases numbered 4, after V lost 6 bases and J lost 4 bases. CDR3 sequence reads: CASKGLAITGELFF. The CDR3, as DNA: TGCGCCAGCAAGGGACTAGCAATCACCGGGGAGCTGTTTTTT.

In its sample, this clonotype was seen many times. This sequence joins TRBV29-1 and TRBJ2-7; D perhaps matches TRBD2 (5 bases). V lost 4 bases, J lost 6 bases, and 19 bases lay in between. This CDR3 spans 14 amino acids. In germline, CDR1 is SQVTM, CDR2 ANQGSEA. CDR3 sequence reads: CSVALEAVGAEQYF. CDR3 in DNA: TGCAGCGTTGCCCTGGAGGCCGTGGGTGCCGAGCAGTACTTC.

This clonotype showed up just a few times. V is TRBV20-1 and J is TRBJ2-1; TRBD2 aligns across 14 bases. The ends lost 5 bases at V and 2 bases at J; junction bases unmatched: 20. Germline loops: CDR1 DFQATT, CDR2 SNEGSKA (reference sequence). The CDR3 length is 21 residues. The CDR3 bases are TGCAGTGCTCGAACTCAGGGGGCGCTCGGACTAGCGGGGGGCGCCTACAATGAGCAGTTCTTC. This encodes CSARTQGALGLAGGAYNEQFF.

This clonotype showed up many times. The J gene is TRBJ1-2, the V gene TRBV7-2; D not resolved. Per germline, CDR1 SGHTA and CDR2 FQGNSA. Trimming removed 5 bases from V and 2 bases from J, with 12 bases in between. This CDR3 region has 14 residues. The CDR3 here is CASSPRTTNYGYTF. In DNA form, the CDR3 reads TGTGCCAGCAGCCCCAGGACGACCAACTATGGCTACACCTTC.

This clonotype was observed at least ten times. CDR3 in amino acids: CASTRILLAGVLEQYF. DNA of the CDR3: TGTGCCAGCACCAGGATCCTACTAGCGGGAGTACTTGAGCAGTACTTC. This sequence joins TRBV2 and TRBJ2-7; 11 bases agree with TRBD2. V dropped 7 bases and J dropped 7; count of bases not matched to a gene: 15. This CDR3 contains 16 residues. CDR1 and CDR2 from the germline V gene are SNHLY and FYNNEI.

This clonotype was observed at least ten times. The rearrangement links TRBV27 to TRBJ1-5; 9 bases are a match to TRBD1. The ends lost 2 bases at V and 6 bases at J; junction bases unmatched: 5. The CDR3 extends over 15 amino acids. Germline V gene sequence: CDR1 MNHEY, CDR2 SMNVEV (reference sequence). The CDR3 nucleotides are TGTGCCAGCAGTTTAAAGGGACAGGGTGTTCAGCCCCAGCATTTT. As protein: CASSLKGQGVQPQHF.

The table lists this clonotype with many counts. The rearrangement joins TRBV20-1 to TRBJ2-1; TRBD2 matches at 8 bases. CDR1 and CDR2 from the germline V gene are DFQATT and SNEGSKA (reference sequence). This CDR3 is 14 amino acids long. Trimming removed 3 bases from V and 7 bases from J; junction bases left unmatched: 8. This chain's CDR3 is CSASISGSANEQFF. The CDR3 DNA reads as TGCAGTGCTAGTATCAGCGGGAGCGCGAATGAGCAGTTCTTC.

The sample holds many counts of this clonotype. The chain has TRBV10-2 and TRBJ2-7, with D tentatively TRBD1 or TRBD2 (5 bases each). Germline-derived CDR1 and CDR2 are WSHSY and SAAADI. The length of the CDR3 is 13 residues. V lost 7 bases and J lost 4, with 14 bases in between. CDR3 region: CASTRDPKYEQYF. DNA of the CDR3: TGCGCCAGCACTAGGGACCCTAAATACGAGCAGTACTTC.

A note on this clonotype: The junction departs from the called germline gene at one end, perhaps through a read error. V and J are TRBV6-6 and TRBJ2-5, with D perhaps matching TRBD2 (5 bases). The CDR3 consists of 11 residues. Germline V gives CDR1 MNHNY, CDR2 SVGAGI (reference sequence). CDR3 DNA sequence: TGTGCCAGTGGTCAGGAGGAGACCGAGTACTTC. It yields the protein CASGQEETEYF.

This clonotype was counted at least ten times. The chain employs TRBV20-1 and TRBJ2-3; D uncertain. This CDR3 is built from 13 residues. Germline CDR1 reads DFQATT; CDR2 reads SNEGSKA (reference sequence). Trimming stripped 3 bases from V and 0 bases from J, with 7 bases between. The CDR3 is CSASDSSTDTQYF. The CDR3, as DNA: TGCAGTGCTAGCGACTCTAGCACAGATACGCAGTATTTT.

The chain links TRBV11-3 to TRBJ2-5, with 10 positions matching TRBD2. V gave up 5 bases and J gave up 2 bases; unmatched junction bases: 5. Germline lookup yields CDR1 SGHNT and CDR2 YENEEA. The CDR3 contains 15 residues. The CDR3 DNA sequence: TGTGCCAGCAGCGCCGGACTAGCGGAACAAGAGACCCAGTACTTC. Translated: CASSAGLAEQETQYF.

CDR3 in DNA: TGTGCCACCAGTGAAGCCCGGACTAGCGGGAGGCCAGTGAGCTCCTACAATGAGCAGTTCTTC. This sequence encodes CATSEARTSGRPVSSYNEQFF. The V call is TRBV24-1, the J call TRBJ2-1, with TRBD2 matching 14 bases. Germline loops: CDR1 KGHDR, CDR2 SFDVKD. The trim removed 4 bases at V and 0 bases at J, leaving 13 bases unmatched. The CDR3 runs 21 residues.

This clonotype was seen many times. This CDR3 reads CSARDIATSGRFEYF. The CDR3 bases are TGCAGTGCTAGAGATATCGCGACTAGCGGGAGATTTGAGTACTTC. The V call is TRBV20-1, the J call TRBJ2-4; 12 nucleotides align to TRBD2. CDR1 is DFQATT, CDR2 SNEGSKA, per germline (reference sequence). The length of the CDR3 is 15 residues. Unmatched junction bases numbered 11, after V lost 0 bases and J lost 14 bases.

The sample holds many counts of this clonotype. J is TRBJ2-3 and V is TRBV7-3; 14 bases line up with TRBD2. The CDR3 has 18 amino acids. Looked up from germline, CDR1 is SGHTA and CDR2 is FQGTGA. V shed 5 bases, J shed 4 bases, and the junction held 11 bases outside the gene matches. The CDR3 sequence: CASSPPGTSGRGADTQYF. The CDR3 DNA follows: TGTGCCAGCAGCCCCCCCGGGACTAGCGGGAGAGGAGCAGATACGCAGTATTTT.

The sample holds many counts of this clonotype. The chain joins TRBV20-1 to TRBJ2-2; no definite D call. Between the trimmed V and J ends, which lost 1 base and 1 base, there was a span of 7 bases. CDR1 is DFQATT, CDR2 SNEGSKA, per germline (reference sequence). CDR3 size: 14 residues. The CDR3 DNA follows: TGCAGTGCTAGAGTTGGTGGGAACACCGGGGAGCTGTTTTTT. As protein: CSARVGGNTGELFF.

This clonotype was counted at least ten times. The CDR3 sequence: CASSFSGGNANTGELFF. CDR3 bases: TGTGCCAGCAGCTTCAGTGGTGGGAACGCGAACACCGGGGAGCTGTTTTTT. The V call is TRBV11-2, the J call TRBJ2-2; D is undetermined. Between the trimmed V and J ends, which lost 3 bases and 0 bases, there was a span of 14 bases. The CDR3 extends over 17 amino acids. Germline CDR1 SGHAT, CDR2 FQNNGV.

This clonotype was seen at least ten times. The rearrangement uses TRBV20-1 and TRBJ2-3; TRBD2 aligns across 9 bases. The germline CDR1 and CDR2 sequences are DFQATT and SNEGSKA (reference sequence). Unmatched junction bases numbered 1, after V lost 0 bases and J lost 3 bases. The CDR3 length is 14 residues. The CDR3 protein is CSARDSGSTDTQYF. The CDR3, as DNA: TGCAGTGCTAGAGATAGCGGGAGTACAGATACGCAGTATTTT.

This clonotype appeared many times. The rearrangement joins TRBV29-1 to TRBJ1-5; D gene ambiguous. CDR1 and CDR2 from the germline V gene are SQVTM and ANQGSEA. V was trimmed by 1 base and J by 4 bases, leaving 8 bases between them. The CDR3 has 13 residues. This CDR3 is CSVEVNENQPQHF. In DNA, the CDR3 is TGCAGCGTTGAAGTAAATGAGAATCAGCCCCAGCATTTT.

The sample holds many counts of this clonotype. The chain has TRBV7-9 and TRBJ1-6; D remains unclear. V was trimmed by 6 bases and J by 0 bases, leaving 9 bases between them. Per germline, CDR1 SEHNR and CDR2 FQNEAQ (reference sequence). The CDR3 consists of 15 residues. CDR3 sequence reads: CASRQDLSYNSPLHF. As DNA, the CDR3 is TGTGCCAGCAGGCAGGACCTCTCCTATAATTCACCCCTCCACTTT.

The chain links TRBV30 to TRBJ2-5; the match to TRBD1 covers 7 bases. The V segment lost 4 bases and the J segment 2 bases; nucleotides outside the gene matches: 1. CDR1 and CDR2 (germline): GTSNPN, SVGIG (reference sequence). The CDR3 runs 12 residues. CDR3 sequence (DNA): TGTGCCTGGAACAGGGGACAAGAGACCCAGTACTTC. Translating it yields CAWNRGQETQYF.

This clonotype was counted ten times or more. The chain combines TRBV5-4 with TRBJ2-2; TRBD2 matches 11 bases. Germline CDR1 SGHNT, CDR2 YYREEE (reference sequence). The CDR3 has 15 amino acids. Trimming at V came to 4 bases and at J to 6 bases, leaving 5 bases not matched to a gene. The CDR3 bases are TGTGCCAGCAGCAGGACTAGCGGGCCCCCCGGGGAGCTGTTTTTT. Its protein is CASSRTSGPPGELFF.